Listed below are T cell receptor beta chains from one sample, sequenced in a study of identical twins. TCRdb passed the 5' RACE reads through MiXCR, listing each CDR3 protein once. Among about 890,000 distinct CDR3 sequences, over 9% were seen once, and the ten largest hold 1.5% to 2%. These same data were also listed under a study on yellow fever vaccine responses in identical twins.

Material: PBMCs. Source of these receptors: a woman aged 18 to 35 in good health. The conserved cysteine and the conserved F or W are not part of the CDR3 here.

j_call: TRBJ2-1
v_call: TRBV20-1
cdr3_aa: SAESGRALDEQF

j_call: TRBJ1-5
v_call: TRBV6-4
cdr3_aa: ASSDSGNQPQH

j_call: TRBJ1-6
v_call: TRBV9
cdr3_aa: ASSVEGQVNSPLH

j_call: TRBJ2-5
v_call: TRBV5-1
cdr3_aa: ASTLDGLQETQY

j_call: TRBJ2-5
v_call: TRBV7-3
cdr3_aa: ASSSSYQETQY

j_call: TRBJ1-1
v_call: TRBV3-1
cdr3_aa: ASSHEPGQMNTEAF

j_call: TRBJ1-2
v_call: TRBV4-1
cdr3_aa: ASSQGGGTYGYT

j_call: TRBJ1-5
v_call: TRBV28
cdr3_aa: ASTSQQYSNQPQH

j_call: TRBJ2-1
v_call: TRBV29-1
cdr3_aa: SVSDGLAGPPYNEQF

j_call: TRBJ2-7
v_call: TRBV3-1
cdr3_aa: ASSQNPGTTSYEQY

j_call: TRBJ2-7
v_call: TRBV12-3/TRBV12-4
cdr3_aa: ASSSGTYEQY

j_call: TRBJ2-5
v_call: TRBV6-5
cdr3_aa: ASSYSASGARETQY

j_call: TRBJ1-2
v_call: TRBV20-1
cdr3_aa: GARDPTGGHYGYT

j_call: TRBJ2-7
v_call: TRBV19
cdr3_aa: ASSTGTGYTYEQY

j_call: TRBJ1-4
v_call: TRBV28
cdr3_aa: ASKVPNEKLF

j_call: TRBJ2-1
v_call: TRBV18
cdr3_aa: ASSPQGAREQF

j_call: TRBJ2-2
v_call: TRBV6-1
cdr3_aa: ASRTRGMTGELF

j_call: TRBJ2-7
v_call: TRBV5-1
cdr3_aa: ASSGGTGTGFDEQY

j_call: TRBJ2-5
v_call: TRBV5-1
cdr3_aa: ASSLFDSGGLEETQY

j_call: TRBJ1-5
v_call: TRBV20-1
cdr3_aa: SASGAFTDSNQPQH

j_call: TRBJ2-5
v_call: TRBV12-5
cdr3_aa: ASGLATFQQETQY

j_call: TRBJ2-5
v_call: TRBV6-1
cdr3_aa: ASSEEASRYKTQY

j_call: TRBJ2-1
v_call: TRBV18
cdr3_aa: ASSPSLAGVSSNEQF

j_call: TRBJ2-5
v_call: TRBV7-7
cdr3_aa: ASSLVPPGRGQETQY

j_call: TRBJ2-7
v_call: TRBV12-3/TRBV12-4
cdr3_aa: ASSTDRGLYEQY

j_call: TRBJ1-1
v_call: TRBV20-1
cdr3_aa: SAPWGNTEAF

j_call: TRBJ2-5
v_call: TRBV4-1
cdr3_aa: ASSQGSSGEGETQY

j_call: TRBJ1-1
v_call: TRBV20-1
cdr3_aa: SARLRTGRDTEAF

j_call: TRBJ2-1
v_call: TRBV15
cdr3_aa: ATGTSWHNEQF

j_call: TRBJ2-2
v_call: TRBV12-3/TRBV12-4
cdr3_aa: ASSLAYGTGELF

j_call: TRBJ1-2
v_call: TRBV7-9
cdr3_aa: ASSLIKGAFYYGYT

j_call: TRBJ2-1
v_call: TRBV11-2
cdr3_aa: ASSPTSGGARNEQF

j_call: TRBJ1-5
v_call: TRBV4-2
cdr3_aa: ASSQGEGGGQPQH

j_call: TRBJ2-5
v_call: TRBV24-1
cdr3_aa: ATSDPKGQAQETQY

j_call: TRBJ2-2
v_call: TRBV10-3
cdr3_aa: AIRPGTSLRNTGELF

j_call: TRBJ2-5
v_call: TRBV28
cdr3_aa: ASSFSTSGGPQETQY

j_call: TRBJ2-2
v_call: TRBV7-2
cdr3_aa: ASSWMRAGELF